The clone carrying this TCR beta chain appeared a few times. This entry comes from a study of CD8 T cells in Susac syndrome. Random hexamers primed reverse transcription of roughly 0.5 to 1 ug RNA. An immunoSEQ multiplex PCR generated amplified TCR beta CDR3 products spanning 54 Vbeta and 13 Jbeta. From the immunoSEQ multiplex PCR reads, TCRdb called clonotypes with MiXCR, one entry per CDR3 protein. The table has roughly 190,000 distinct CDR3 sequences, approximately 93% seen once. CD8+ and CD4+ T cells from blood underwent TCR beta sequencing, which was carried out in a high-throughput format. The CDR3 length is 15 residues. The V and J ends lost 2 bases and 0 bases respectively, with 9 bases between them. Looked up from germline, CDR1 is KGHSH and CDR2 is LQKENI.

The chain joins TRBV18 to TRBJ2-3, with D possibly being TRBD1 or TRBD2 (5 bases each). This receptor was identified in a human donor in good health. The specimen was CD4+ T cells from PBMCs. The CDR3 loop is CASSPGGLSTDTQYF. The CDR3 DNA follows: TGTGCCAGCTCACCAGGGGGTTTAAGCACAGATACGCAGTATTTT. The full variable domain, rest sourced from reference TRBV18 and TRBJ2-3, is NAGVMQNPRHLVRRRGQEARLRCSPMKGHSHVYWYRQLPEEGLKFMVYLQKENIIDESGMPKERFSAEFPKEGPSILRIQQVVRGDSAAYFCASSPGGLSTDTQYFGPGTRLTVL.